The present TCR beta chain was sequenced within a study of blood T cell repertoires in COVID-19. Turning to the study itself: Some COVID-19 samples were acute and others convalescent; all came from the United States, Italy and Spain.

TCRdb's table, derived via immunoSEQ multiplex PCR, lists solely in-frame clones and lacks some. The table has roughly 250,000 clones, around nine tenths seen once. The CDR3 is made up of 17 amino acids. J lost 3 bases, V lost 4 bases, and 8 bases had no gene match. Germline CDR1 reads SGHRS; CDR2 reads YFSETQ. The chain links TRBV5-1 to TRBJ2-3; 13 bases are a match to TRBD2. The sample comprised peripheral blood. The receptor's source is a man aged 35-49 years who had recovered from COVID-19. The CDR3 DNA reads TGCGCCAGCAGCGCCGGACTAGCGGGGGATGTAACAGATACGCAGTATTTT. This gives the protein CASSAGLAGDVTDTQYF.